The present T cell receptor beta chain was sequenced within a study of blood T cell repertoires in COVID-19. Study-wide background: Both acute and convalescent COVID-19 samples were obtained from the United States, Italy and Spain.

The method was immunoSEQ multiplex PCR; TCRdb's version includes in-frame clones alone and lacks a portion of them. The sample has over 200,000 clones, about 90% seen once. Sequencing used peripheral blood. This clonotype was sampled from a man aged 25 to 45 with acute or convalescent COVID-19.

CDR3 region: CASSFERARGSQYF. DNA of the CDR3: TGTGCCAGCAGCTTCGAGCGGGCCCGGGGGTCCCAGTACTTC. The V and J genes are TRBV11-2 and TRBJ2-5, with a tentative D call TRBD2 (6 bases). Germline CDR1 SGHAT, CDR2 FQNNGV. The CDR3 is 14 residues long. Trimming removed 3 bases at V and 9 bases at J, with 17 bases between.